This TCR beta chain was sequenced during a study of T cells in Graves' hyperthyroidism and ophthalmopathy. Study results and limitations: Peripheral blood also featured most of the thyroid clonotypes expanded above 0.001. Through a model of 13 V-J features, ophthalmopathy was separated from stable hyperthyroidism.

Authors of the study amplified TCR beta CDR3 regions from RNA transcripts. TCR CDR3 underwent first-round RT-PCR with the HTBI primer set. Each CDR3 protein is one row after TCRdb ran MiXCR on the multiplex PCR reads. In the table there are 700,000 or so distinct CDR3 sequences, 16% of which are singletons. Patients between 18 and 65 years old had hyperthyroidism, newly diagnosed and lasting under 2 months. The junction had 6 bases not matched to a gene; V was cut back by 9 bases and J by 5 bases. This CDR3 region has 14 residues. Germline-derived CDR1 and CDR2 are MNHEY and SMNVEV (reference sequence). On this clonotype: Its specificity is unknown.

J is TRBJ2-1 and V is TRBV27, with TRBD2 identical over 11 bases. The receptor's source is a man between 18 and 35 years old with Graves' hyperthyroidism. The sequenced sample was blood. CDR3: CASWGLAAHNEQFF. The CDR3, as DNA: TGTGCCAGTTGGGGACTAGCGGCCCACAATGAGCAGTTCTTC.